These 18 T cell receptor beta chains were sequenced from one sample in a study of cytomegalovirus exposure and HLA in healthy donors. It was with 60 Vbeta and 13 Jbeta primers that the PCR ran. Clones were sequenced by immunoSEQ multiplex PCR, and TCRdb holds only the in-frame ones, with some missing. Among roughly 110,000 clones listed, 81% were seen once. Sequences were obtained from PBMCs. The origin of the receptors is a man under 40 in good health and CMV-seronegative.

V and J are TRBV9 and TRBJ1-2; weak D call: TRBD1 (5 bases). The V and J ends lost 3 bases and 7 bases respectively, with 25 bases between them. Germline assignment: CDR1 SGDLS and CDR2 YYNGEE. The CDR3 length is 17 residues. Here the CDR3 reads CASSGGTLGDLIGGYTF. The CDR3 bases are TGTGCCAGCAGCGGCGGGACCCTCGGGGATCTGATCGGTGGCTACACCTTC.

This rearrangement joins TRBV7-8 to TRBJ2-3; D possibly corresponds to TRBD2 (5 bases). Trimming shortened V by 4 bases and J by 0 bases, and 11 bases separated the two germline ends. Germline V gives CDR1 SGHVS, CDR2 FQNEAQ. This CDR3 is 15 amino acids long. CDR3 DNA: TGTGCCAGCAGCTCCATAGCGTCTAGCACAGATACGCAGTATTTT. Encoded protein: CASSSIASSTDTQYF. Supplemented by reference TRBV7-8 and TRBJ2-3, the full variable domain reads GAGVSQSPRYKVAKRGQDVALRCDPISGHVSLFWYQQALGQGPEFLTYFQNEAQLDKSGLPSDRFFAERPEGSVSTLKIQRTQQEDSAVYLCASSSIASSTDTQYFGPGTRLTVL.

This clone was observed once. One end of the junction fails to match germline, which may point to a read error. This chain connects TRBV14 to TRBJ2-1, with D possibly TRBD2 on 6 matching bases. CDR3 length: 15 amino acids. The germline gives CDR1 SGHDN, CDR2 FVKESK. DNA of the CDR3: TGTGCCAGCAGACAAGCTGCGGGAAGGCACAATGAGCAGTTCTTC. This gives the protein CASRQAAGRHNEQFF.

J is TRBJ2-7 and V is TRBV6-5; TRBD2 matches 9 bases. J was trimmed by 5 bases and V by 7 bases; bases with no gene match: 9. Germline CDR1 MNHEY, CDR2 SVGAGI. This CDR3 spans 14 amino acids. The CDR3: CASTGGRARNEQYF. In DNA, the CDR3 is TGTGCCAGCACGGGCGGGAGGGCCAGGAACGAGCAGTACTTC.

The V gene is TRBV19, the J gene TRBJ2-1; 7 bases are shared with TRBD2. Germline lookup yields CDR1 LNHDA and CDR2 SQIVND (reference sequence). The CDR3 length is 13 residues. J was trimmed by 5 bases and V by 8 bases; bases with no gene match: 6. The DNA of the CDR3 is TGTGCCAGTCGATCGGGAGGTGACAATGAGCAGTTCTTC. It codes for CASRSGGDNEQFF.

The chain joins TRBV6-4 to TRBJ1-2, with 7 bases matching TRBD1. Trimming took 0 bases from V and 7 from J; bases not matched to a gene: 11. The CDR3 consists of 16 residues. Germline values: CDR1 MRHNA, CDR2 SNTAGT. The CDR3 DNA reads as TGTGCCAGCAGTGACTCGATGGGGGACAGACCAACTGGCTACACCTTC. Translation gives CASSDSMGDRPTGYTF.

The rearrangement links TRBV30 to TRBJ2-1; D might be TRBD2 (5 bases). The germline gives CDR1 GTSNPN, CDR2 SVGIG (reference sequence). V was cut by 5 bases and J by 10 bases, with 24 bases left in between. CDR3 length: 15 amino acids. The CDR3 DNA is TGTGCCTGGGGAGGCCGCCGGGCCAAAGAGAAAGAGCAGTTCTTC. This gives the protein CAWGGRRAKEKEQFF.

This clone was observed a single time. The chain employs TRBV7-3 and TRBJ1-1; tentatively, D is TRBD1 (5 bases). The germline V gene has CDR1 SGHTA and CDR2 FQGTGA. The CDR3 covers 13 residues. The V gene lost 5 bases and the J gene lost 1 base, with 8 bases spanning the gap. CDR3 sequence reads: CASSDGGNTEAFF. CDR3 coding DNA: TGTGCCAGCAGCGACGGGGGGAACACTGAAGCTTTCTTT.

The chain employs TRBV5-6 and TRBJ2-7, with D possibly matching TRBD1 (5 bases). The CDR3 runs to 14 residues. Deletions cut 4 bases from V and 3 bases from J, with 14 bases between. Germline V lookup: CDR1 SGHDT, CDR2 YYEEEE. The CDR3 sequence is CASSPGAKFYEQYF. In DNA, the CDR3 is TGTGCCAGCAGCCCTGGGGCTAAATTCTACGAGCAGTACTTC.

The J gene is TRBJ2-4, the V gene TRBV2; D is uncertain. CDR1 and CDR2 (germline): SNHLY, FYNNEI. V dropped 2 bases and J dropped 6 bases, with 11 bases sitting between them. The CDR3 is made up of 14 amino acids. The CDR3 is CASSEFPLLNIQYF. DNA of the CDR3: TGTGCCAGCAGTGAATTCCCGTTGTTAAACATTCAGTACTTC.

The genes are TRBV28 and TRBJ2-5, with D possibly being TRBD1 (6 bases). The CDR3 runs 13 residues. CDR1 is MDHEN, CDR2 SYDVKM, per germline. Trimming took 7 bases from V and 4 from J, leaving 13 bases between them. The CDR3 nucleotides are TGTGCCAGCACCGGCGACAGGTTAGAGACCCAGTACTTC. Amino acid sequence: CASTGDRLETQYF.

V and J are TRBV21-1 and TRBJ2-7; the table's D call, TRBD1, was not checked against the DNA. TRBV21-1 is termed a pseudogene. The CDR3 spans 13 residues. CDR3 coding DNA: TGTGCCAGCAGCAACTCCCAGGGCTACGAGCAGTACTTC. Protein product: CASSNSQGYEQYF.

This rearrangement joins TRBV5-1 to TRBJ2-2; D is ambiguous. In germline, CDR1 is SGHRS, CDR2 YFSETQ. This CDR3 contains 14 residues. Trimming stripped 0 bases from V and 5 bases from J, with 8 bases between. CDR3 residues: CASSLAVPTGELFF. CDR3 sequence (DNA): TGCGCCAGCAGCTTGGCAGTACCTACCGGGGAGCTGTTTTTT.

This clone was observed a few times. The V and J genes are TRBV10-1 and TRBJ1-3; possible D gene TRBD1, 6 bases. Germline CDR1 reads WNHNN; CDR2 reads SYGVQD (reference sequence). The CDR3 has 15 residues. Trimming stripped 6 bases from V and 0 bases from J, with 12 bases between. CDR3 protein: CASRKDRSSGNTIYF. The CDR3 region has the DNA TGCGCCAGCAGGAAAGACAGGAGCTCTGGAAACACCATATATTTT.

This chain uses TRBV29-1 with TRBJ2-5, with TRBD1 as a possible D gene (6 bases). The DNA matches TRBJ2-7 better at its end, which makes the J call doubtful. The CDR3 is 12 amino acids. In germline, CDR1 is SQVTM, CDR2 ANQGSEA. The chain's CDR3 is CSAVQGNYEQYF. The CDR3, as DNA: TGCAGCGCCGTACAGGGTAACTACGAGCAGTACTTC.

This clone was counted between two and nine times. The V call is TRBV5-1, the J call TRBJ1-1; the D gene is possibly TRBD1 (6 bases). Germline V CDR1 and CDR2: SGHRS, YFSETQ. V shed 3 bases and J shed 2 bases, with 8 bases lying between them. The CDR3 runs to 13 residues. The CDR3 here is CASSWTANTEAFF. The CDR3 nucleotides are TGCGCCAGCAGCTGGACAGCTAACACTGAAGCTTTCTTT.

V gene TRBV28 combines with J gene TRBJ1-2, with 9 positions matching TRBD1. CDR1 and CDR2 (germline): MDHEN, SYDVKM. The CDR3 extends over 13 amino acids. V lost 6 bases to trimming and J lost 5 bases; unmatched junction nucleotides: 4. The CDR3 reads CASRTGGRYGYTF. The DNA for the CDR3 is TGTGCCAGCAGAACAGGGGGCAGGTATGGCTACACCTTC.

The chain uses TRBV7-2 and TRBJ2-7, with 8 bases identical to TRBD1. The V gene's germline CDR1 is SGHTA and CDR2 FQGNSA. The CDR3 has 15 amino acids. V was pared by 5 bases and J by 6 bases, with 12 bases of the junction left unmatched. This chain's CDR3 is CASSLGTGKVSEQYF. The CDR3 coding sequence is TGTGCCAGCAGCCTTGGGACAGGAAAAGTCAGCGAGCAGTACTTC.